This T cell receptor (beta chain) was profiled in a study of T cell repertoires in cytomegalovirus infection. About the research overall: Both a matching HLA type and CMV infection were indicated by public TCR beta signatures.

Each CDR3 protein is one row after TCRdb ran MiXCR on the reads. The data show a few hundred thousand distinct CDR3 sequences, approximately 40% seen once. The CDR3 is made up of 15 amino acids. The germline CDR1 and CDR2 sequences are SGHVS and FQNEAQ. V lost 5 bases and J 3 bases, leaving 17 bases between the germline ends. To note about this clonotype: Antigen specificity is unknown.

Sequences were derived from cultured PBMCs, sampled from culture after CMV antigen stimulation. This receptor was obtained from a human donor in good health (CMV status not recorded). Some clones in this sample may be carry-over from other donors' samples. V is TRBV7-8 and J is TRBJ2-7, with D maybe TRBD2 (5 bases). CDR3 coding DNA: TGTGCCAGCAGCCCCCCCGGCCTAGCCGTCTACGAGCAGTACTTC. Translating it yields CASSPPGLAVYEQYF.